Listed here are 3 T cell receptor beta chains from one sample, sequenced in a study of read filtering for tumor transcriptome and immune sequencing (dated by TCRdb to the early 2020s). Sequencing instrument: Illumina HiSeq 4000. Starting from around 400 ng RNA, TCR libraries were constructed with the Immunoverse kit using molecular barcoded adaptors that cover the alpha/delta and beta/gamma chains. The raw public data were reprocessed by TCRdb itself: fastp quality trimming at Q25, MiXCR clonotype calling, in-frame beta chains only. CDR3 protein duplicates are merged, each entry listing the most common genes and DNA. The sample has about 25,000 distinct CDR3 sequences on record, 22% of them singletons. The ten most abundant clones make up about 51% of the sample. Material: a population of CD138-negative cells sorted from bone marrow. The label giving this sample's cell subset or site can be read as: bone marrow mononuclear cells depleted of CD138+ plasma/myeloma cells by negative magnetic selection. These TCRs come from a donor aged 40 or over with multiple myeloma.

This clonotype was seen many times. This sequence joins TRBV6-5 and TRBJ1-1, with 7 bases identical to TRBD1. Germline V gene data show CDR1 as MNHEY and CDR2 as SVGAGI. CDR3 size: 17 residues. Trimming at V came to 0 bases and at J to 2 bases, leaving 9 bases not matched to a gene. Written as DNA, the CDR3 is TGTGCCAGCAGTTACTCATCGGACAGGTTCTCCAACACTGAAGCTTTCTTT. It translates to CASSYSSDRFSNTEAFF.

This clonotype was counted many times. This chain joins TRBV29-1 and TRBJ2-1, with D uncertain. Germline V gives CDR1 SQVTM, CDR2 ANQGSEA. CDR3 length: 14 amino acids. V was shortened by 0 bases and J by 8 bases, with 14 bases between the two germline ends. This CDR3 reads CSVEDGFYGHEQFF. DNA of the CDR3: TGCAGCGTTGAAGATGGCTTTTACGGGCATGAGCAGTTCTTC.

This clonotype was observed at least ten times. CDR3 sequence reads: CSARAGLAGAEETQYF. The CDR3 DNA reads as TGCAGTGCTAGAGCAGGACTAGCGGGGGCGGAGGAGACCCAGTACTTC. This sequence joins TRBV20-1 and TRBJ2-5, with 13 positions matching TRBD2. Germline CDR1 and CDR2: DFQATT and SNEGSKA (reference sequence). The junction had 7 bases not matched to a gene; V was cut back by 1 base and J by 5 bases. This CDR3 has 16 residues.